Listed below are T cell receptor beta chains from one sample, sequenced in a study of shared clonotypes between healthy human individuals. Here immunoSEQ multiplex PCR was the method, and the copy in TCRdb shows in-frame clones only, minus some. The sample has 850,000 to 1,200,000 clones, about three quarters seen once. Sequencing input: memory CD4+ T cells sorted from blood. All receptors come from a man in his late teens or twenties in good health. Each CDR3 is given with its conserved first and last residue. A D gene is named only where the DNA matches it firmly. Clone size appears in some rows only: once, few, many, or a class for an expanded clone.

d_gene | j_gene | v_gene | abundance | CDR3nt | CDR3aa
- | TRBJ1-4 | TRBV18 | few | TGTGCCAGCTCACCACAGAGGGGGGACGACTCCGGAACTAATGAAAAACTGTTTTTT | CASSPQRGDDSGTNEKLFF
- | TRBJ2-7 | TRBV6-1 | - | TGTGCCAGCAGTGAAGGTTGGACAGCCTACGAGCAGTACTTC | CASSEGWTAYEQYF
- | TRBJ1-2 | TRBV6-6 | - | TGTGCCAGCAGTTTACAGGGTAGCTATGGCTACACCTTC | CASSLQGSYGYTF
- | TRBJ2-7 | TRBV27 | - | TGTGCCAGCAGTTTTTTCAGCAGAGGTCGGAGCTCCTACGAGCAGTACTTC | CASSFFSRGRSSYEQYF
- | TRBJ1-4 | TRBV18 | - | TGTGCCAGCTCACCAGGGGGCGGAAGTAATGAAAAACTGTTTTTT | CASSPGGGSNEKLFF
- | TRBJ1-1 | TRBV18 | - | TGTGCCAGCTCAGACAGCCAGGGCGGCACTGAAGCTTTCTTT | CASSDSQGGTEAFF
- | TRBJ2-5 | TRBV7-9 | - | TGTGCCAGCAGCTTATTCGGCGGAGCGCAAGAGACCCAGTACTTC | CASSLFGGAQETQYF
- | TRBJ1-3 | TRBV5-6 | few | TGTGCCAGCAGCATTCTCAGCAGCACCATATATTTT | CASSILSSTIYF
- | TRBJ2-5 | TRBV5-1 | - | TGCGCCAGCAGCATAGGGGCTAGCGTCGAGACCCAGTACTTC | CASSIGASVETQYF
TRBD2 | TRBJ2-5 | TRBV6-1 | - | TGTGCCAGCAGTAAAGGGACTAGCGGGATAGATGAGACCCAGTACTTC | CASSKGTSGIDETQYF
- | TRBJ1-5 | TRBV28 | - | TGTGCCAGCAGTGTTCCATTCCGTAATCAGCCCCAGCATTTT | CASSVPFRNQPQHF
- | TRBJ1-5 | TRBV4-1 | - | TGCGCCAGCAGCCAGAGGTACGGGGAGCTCCGTCAGCCCCAGCATTTT | CASSQRYGELRQPQHF
TRBD2 | TRBJ2-5 | TRBV13 | few | TGTGCCAGTAAACCTCCGGGGGGGACAGAGACCCAGTACTTC | CASKPPGGTETQYF
- | TRBJ2-7 | TRBV11-2 | - | TGTGCCAGCAGCTTCGGACAGAAGAGCTCCTACGAGCAGTACTTC | CASSFGQKSSYEQYF
- | TRBJ2-7 | TRBV4-1 | - | TGCGCCAGCAGCCAAGAGGGGGTCGGGGAGCAGTACTTC | CASSQEGVGEQYF
TRBD2 | TRBJ2-1 | TRBV19 | - | TGTGCCAGTGGGAAGCGGGAGGGCCGCGATGAGCAGTTCTTC | CASGKREGRDEQFF
TRBD1 | TRBJ2-3 | TRBV14 | few | TGTGCCAGCAGCCCCCGGGACAGGTGGAATACGCAGTATTTT | CASSPRDRWNTQYF
- | TRBJ1-3 | TRBV5-5 | - | TGTGCCAGCAGCTTAGGGATCGGGACACTGGCTGGAAACACCATATATTTT | CASSLGIGTLAGNTIYF
- | TRBJ2-7 | TRBV11-2 | once | TGTGCCAGCAGCGTCGGACAACTAGGGGTATACGAGCAGTACTTC | CASSVGQLGVYEQYF
- | TRBJ2-7 | TRBV19 | - | TGTGCCAGTAGTATGGGCCGGGTACACACCTACGAGCAGTACTTC | CASSMGRVHTYEQYF
- | TRBJ2-7 | TRBV5-6 | - | TGTGCCAGCAGCTTTGGGACGTACTACGAGCAGTACTTC | CASSFGTYYEQYF
TRBD1 | TRBJ1-2 | TRBV2 | - | TGTGCCAGCATGCCAACGGGACAGGGTCATGGCTACACCTTC | CASMPTGQGHGYTF
TRBD2 | TRBJ2-1 | TRBV7-2 | - | TGTGCCAGCAGCCTTAGCGGGGGAGACAATGAGCAGTTCTTC | CASSLSGGDNEQFF
TRBD1 | TRBJ1-1 | TRBV6-5 | - | TGTGCCAGCAGTTACTCACAGGGGAAGGGGACTGAAGCTTTCTTT | CASSYSQGKGTEAFF
- | TRBJ2-2 | TRBV18 | once | TGTGCCAGCTCACCACGGCAGGAGAGGACCGGGGAGCTGTTTTTT | CASSPRQERTGELFF
- | TRBJ2-2 | TRBV10-3 | - | TGTGCCATCCGTTTGGGTACCGGGGAGCTGTTTTTT | CAIRLGTGELFF
TRBD1 | TRBJ1-1 | TRBV27 | - | TGTGCCAGCAGGTCCGGGACAGGCGGGAGCACTGAAGCTTTCTTT | CASRSGTGGSTEAFF
- | TRBJ2-2 | TRBV25-1 | once | TGTGCCAGCAGTGAATTGGGTCGGCAGGGTGGCACCGGGGAGCTGTTTTTT | CASSELGRQGGTGELFF
- | TRBJ2-7 | TRBV11-2 | - | TGTGCCAGCAGCTTAGCTGCCATAAAGCAGTACTTC | CASSLAAIKQYF
- | TRBJ1-6 | TRBV6-5 | - | TGTGCCAGCGGGCAGGGGAGAGACAATTCACCCCTCCACTTT | CASGQGRDNSPLHF
- | TRBJ1-4 | TRBV5-1 | few | TGCGCCAGCAGCTCGAGGGTGGGAACTAATGAAAAACTGTTTTTT | CASSSRVGTNEKLFF
TRBD2 | TRBJ2-1 | TRBV4-1 | - | TGCGCCAGCAGCCAGAGCCCACTAGCGGGACTGGGCAATGAGCAGTTCTTC | CASSQSPLAGLGNEQFF
TRBD1 | TRBJ2-7 | TRBV5-4 | - | TGTGCCAGCAGCTTGGGGGACAGGGCCTACGAGCAGTACTTC | CASSLGDRAYEQYF
- | TRBJ1-5 | TRBV19 | - | TGTGCCAGTAGTATGTTTTTAGACAATCAGCCCCAGCATTTT | CASSMFLDNQPQHF
- | TRBJ2-3 | TRBV5-4 | - | TGTGCCAGCAGCTTGGCGCTGGAGAGCACAGATACGCAGTATTTT | CASSLALESTDTQYF
TRBD1 | TRBJ1-4 | TRBV2 | - | TGTGCCAGCAGCCGGGACAGGTCGAATGAAAAACTGTTTTTT | CASSRDRSNEKLFF
- | TRBJ1-1 | TRBV29-1 | few | TGCAGCGTTGTCGGGAAGGGGGGGAAGAACACTGAAGCTTTCTTT | CSVVGKGGKNTEAFF
- | TRBJ2-3 | TRBV19 | once | TGTGCCAGTAGTATAGACCGCTACACAGATACGCAGTATTTT | CASSIDRYTDTQYF
- | TRBJ1-1 | TRBV29-1 | few | TGCAGCGTTGAGTCCAGCCATGGAGCTTTCTTT | CSVESSHGAFF
- | TRBJ1-2 | TRBV6-6 | - | TGTGCCAGCAGCGGCGGGGGCGGCTACACCTTC | CASSGGGGYTF
- | TRBJ2-5 | TRBV5-4 | many | TGTGCCAGCAGCTTGGAGGACTCCCCGGGGGAGACCCAGTACTTC | CASSLEDSPGETQYF
TRBD1 | TRBJ2-7 | TRBV7-9 | few | TGTGCCAGCAGCTTAGACAGGGGGCCGGACGAGCAGTACTTC | CASSLDRGPDEQYF
TRBD2 | TRBJ2-7 | TRBV5-4 | - | TGTGCCAGCAGTGGTGGCGGGGGAAGTGAGTACGAGCAGTACTTC | CASSGGGGSEYEQYF
TRBD1 | TRBJ2-2 | TRBV5-5 | - | TGTGCCAGCAGCACCGGACAGGGCGGGAACACCGGGGAGCTGTTTTTT | CASSTGQGGNTGELFF
TRBD1 | TRBJ2-7 | TRBV11-2 | - | TGTGCCAGCAGCTACTTGGGACAGTTGACCTACGAGCAGTACTTC | CASSYLGQLTYEQYF
- | TRBJ1-5 | TRBV28 | - | TGTGCCAGCAGTTTAGTAGGTTCTAGCAATCAGCCCCAGCATTTT | CASSLVGSSNQPQHF
- | TRBJ2-7 | TRBV18 | once | TGTGCCAGCTCCCGGACAGCTTTCTACGAGCAGTACTTC | CASSRTAFYEQYF